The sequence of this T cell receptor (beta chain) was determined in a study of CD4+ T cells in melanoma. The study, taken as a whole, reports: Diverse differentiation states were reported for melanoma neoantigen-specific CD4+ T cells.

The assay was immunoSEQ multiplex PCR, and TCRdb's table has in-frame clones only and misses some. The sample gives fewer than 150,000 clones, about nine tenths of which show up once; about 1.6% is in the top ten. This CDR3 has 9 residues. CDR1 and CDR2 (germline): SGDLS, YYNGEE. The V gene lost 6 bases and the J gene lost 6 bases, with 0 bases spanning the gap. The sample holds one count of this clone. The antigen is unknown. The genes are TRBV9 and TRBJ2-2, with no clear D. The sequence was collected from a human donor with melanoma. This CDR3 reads CASTGELFF. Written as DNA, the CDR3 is TGTGCCAGCACCGGGGAGCTGTTTTTT.